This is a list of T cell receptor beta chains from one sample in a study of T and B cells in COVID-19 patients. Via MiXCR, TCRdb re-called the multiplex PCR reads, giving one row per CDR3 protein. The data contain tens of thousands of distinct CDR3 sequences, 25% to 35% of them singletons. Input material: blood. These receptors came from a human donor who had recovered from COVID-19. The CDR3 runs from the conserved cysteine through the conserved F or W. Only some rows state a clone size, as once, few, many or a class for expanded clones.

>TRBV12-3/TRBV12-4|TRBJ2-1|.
CASSHRGPYNEQFF
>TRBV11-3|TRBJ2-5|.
CASSLNGRETQYF
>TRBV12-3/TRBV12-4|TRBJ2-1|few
CASNVGQGENEQFF
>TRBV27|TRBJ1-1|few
CASRPAGRYTEAFF
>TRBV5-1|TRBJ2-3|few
CASSLGLLAGGVTDTQYF
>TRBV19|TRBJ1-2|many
CASSPTGAEGYTF
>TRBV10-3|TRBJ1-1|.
CAISDRGTANTEAFF
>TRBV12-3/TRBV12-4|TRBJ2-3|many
CASSLSGGAADTQYF
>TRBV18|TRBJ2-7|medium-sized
CASSPSGEQYF
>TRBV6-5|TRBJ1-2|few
CASSYSGGVGYGYTF
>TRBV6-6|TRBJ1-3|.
CASSYSQGQRSGNTIYF
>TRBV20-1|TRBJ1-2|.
CSASRAAGYTF
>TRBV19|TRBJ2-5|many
CASSTPFSGGGETQYF
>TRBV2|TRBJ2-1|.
CASRQTGAYNEQFF
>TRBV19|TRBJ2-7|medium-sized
CATRVWDSAYEQYF
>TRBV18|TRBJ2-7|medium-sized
CASSPMGLEQYF
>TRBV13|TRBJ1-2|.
CASSSQGSYGYTF
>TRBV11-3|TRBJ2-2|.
CASSRTSGLANTGELFF
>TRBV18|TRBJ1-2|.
CASSKDRGRNYGYTF
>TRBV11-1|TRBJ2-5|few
CASSPRGEETQYF
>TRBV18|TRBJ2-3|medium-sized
CASSPNHPDTQYF
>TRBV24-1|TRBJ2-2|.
CATSDLVGQGITGELFF
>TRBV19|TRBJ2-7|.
CASTSLGGANEQYF
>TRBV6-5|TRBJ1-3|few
CASSYGPQGNTIYF
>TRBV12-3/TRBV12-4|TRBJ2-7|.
CASSLIQGDVYEQYF
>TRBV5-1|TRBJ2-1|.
CASSPTSGGYNEQFF
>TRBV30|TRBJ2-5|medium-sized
CAWSVTAGVRETQYF
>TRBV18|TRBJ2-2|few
CASSPEWGPGELFF
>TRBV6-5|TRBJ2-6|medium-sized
CASSYAAQGAAGANVLTF
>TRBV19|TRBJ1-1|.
CASSRKGNTEAFF
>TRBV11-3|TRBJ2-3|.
CASSSTRMGGGIRDTQYF
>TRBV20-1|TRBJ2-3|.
CSAIAGGTDTQYF